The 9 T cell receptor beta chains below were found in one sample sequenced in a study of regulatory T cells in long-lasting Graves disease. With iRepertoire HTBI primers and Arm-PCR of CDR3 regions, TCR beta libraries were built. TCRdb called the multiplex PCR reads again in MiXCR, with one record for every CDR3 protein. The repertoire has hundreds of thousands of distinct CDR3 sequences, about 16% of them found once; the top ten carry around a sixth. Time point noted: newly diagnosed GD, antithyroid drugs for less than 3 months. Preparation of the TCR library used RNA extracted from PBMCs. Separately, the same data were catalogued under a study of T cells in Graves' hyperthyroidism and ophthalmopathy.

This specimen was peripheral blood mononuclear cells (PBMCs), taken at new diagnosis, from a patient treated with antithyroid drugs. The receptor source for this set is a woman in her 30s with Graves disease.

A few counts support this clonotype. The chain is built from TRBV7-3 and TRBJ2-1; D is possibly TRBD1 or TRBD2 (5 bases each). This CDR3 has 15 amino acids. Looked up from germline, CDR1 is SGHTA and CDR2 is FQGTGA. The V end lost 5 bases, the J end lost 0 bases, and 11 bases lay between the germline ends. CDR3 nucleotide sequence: TGTGCCAGCAGCCGGGGCGAAAGCTCCTACAATGAGCAGTTCTTC. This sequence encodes CASSRGESSYNEQFF.

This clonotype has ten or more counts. DNA for the CDR3: TGTGCCAGCAGCTTAGCGATCGGCCCCGTCGGGGAGCAGTACTTC. Protein sequence: CASSLAIGPVGEQYF. This chain links TRBV7-9 with TRBJ2-7; D is undetermined. Germline V gene data show CDR1 as SEHNR and CDR2 as FQNEAQ (reference sequence). Trimming shortened V by 0 bases and J by 7 bases, and 16 bases separated the two germline ends. The length of the CDR3 is 15 residues.

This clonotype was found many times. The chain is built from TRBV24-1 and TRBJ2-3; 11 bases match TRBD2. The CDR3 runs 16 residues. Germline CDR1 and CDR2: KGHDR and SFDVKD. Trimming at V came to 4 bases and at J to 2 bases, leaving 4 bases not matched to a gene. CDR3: CATSELGLADTDTQYF. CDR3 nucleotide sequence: TGTGCCACCAGTGAGCTGGGACTAGCGGACACAGATACGCAGTATTTT.

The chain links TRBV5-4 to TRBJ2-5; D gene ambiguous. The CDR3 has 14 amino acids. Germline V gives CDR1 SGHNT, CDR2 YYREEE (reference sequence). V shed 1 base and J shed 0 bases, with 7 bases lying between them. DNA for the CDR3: TGTGCCAGCAGCTTGACAGATTACCAAGAGACCCAGTACTTC. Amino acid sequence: CASSLTDYQETQYF.

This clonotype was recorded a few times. For the CDR3, the DNA is TGTGCCAGCAGTTTCTACAGCTTCTACGAGCAGTACTTC. Protein: CASSFYSFYEQYF. The V gene is TRBV28, the J gene TRBJ2-7, with unresolved D. V lost 3 bases and J 3 bases, leaving 9 bases between the germline ends. Germline assignment: CDR1 MDHEN and CDR2 SYDVKM. This CDR3 has 13 amino acids. The full variable domain, with the rest looked up from reference TRBV28 and TRBJ2-7, is DVKVTQSSRYLVKRTGEKVFLECVQDMDHENMFWYRQDPGLGLRLIYFSYDVKMKEKGDIPEGYSVSREKKERFSLILESASTNQTSMYLCASSFYSFYEQYFGPGTRLTVT.

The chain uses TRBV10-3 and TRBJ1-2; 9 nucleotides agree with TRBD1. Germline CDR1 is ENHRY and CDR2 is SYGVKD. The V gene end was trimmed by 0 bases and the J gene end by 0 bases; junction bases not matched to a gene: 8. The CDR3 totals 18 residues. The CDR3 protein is CAISESATGGIANYGYTF. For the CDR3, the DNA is TGTGCCATCAGTGAGTCGGCGACAGGGGGAATAGCTAACTATGGCTACACCTTC.

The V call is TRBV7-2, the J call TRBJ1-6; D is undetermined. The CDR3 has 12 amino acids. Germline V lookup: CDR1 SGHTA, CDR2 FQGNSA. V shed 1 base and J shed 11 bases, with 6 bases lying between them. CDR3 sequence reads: CASSLGTTPLHF. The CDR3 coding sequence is TGTGCCAGCAGCTTAGGGACGACACCCCTCCACTTT.

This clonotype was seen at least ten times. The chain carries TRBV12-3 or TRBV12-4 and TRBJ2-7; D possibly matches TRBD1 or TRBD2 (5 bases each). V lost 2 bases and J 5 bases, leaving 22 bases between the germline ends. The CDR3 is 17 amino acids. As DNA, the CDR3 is TGTGCCAGCAGTTTACGCCGGGACGTCTTGGGGGTCCACGAGCAGTACTTC. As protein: CASSLRRDVLGVHEQYF.

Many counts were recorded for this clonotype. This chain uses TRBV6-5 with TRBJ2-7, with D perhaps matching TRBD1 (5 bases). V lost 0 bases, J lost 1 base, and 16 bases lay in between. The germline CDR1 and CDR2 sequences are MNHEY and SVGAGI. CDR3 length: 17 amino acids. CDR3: CASSYSGRAGRSYEQYF. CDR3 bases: TGTGCCAGCAGTTACTCGGGTCGGGCAGGGCGTTCCTACGAGCAGTACTTC.